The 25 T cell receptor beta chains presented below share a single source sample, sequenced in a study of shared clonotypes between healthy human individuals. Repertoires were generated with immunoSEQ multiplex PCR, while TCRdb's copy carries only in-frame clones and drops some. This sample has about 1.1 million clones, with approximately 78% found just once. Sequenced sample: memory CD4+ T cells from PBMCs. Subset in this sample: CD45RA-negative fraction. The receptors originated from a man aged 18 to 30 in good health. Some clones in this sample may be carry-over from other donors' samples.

DNA for the CDR3: TGTGCCAGTAGTATAGGGGACGCCTCTCAAGAGACCCAGTACTTC. Its protein product is CASSIGDASQETQYF. The chain combines TRBV19 with TRBJ2-5; D might be TRBD1 or TRBD2, each matching 5 bases. This CDR3 region has 15 residues. Germline assignment: CDR1 LNHDA and CDR2 SQIVND (reference sequence). V lost 1 base and J lost 2, with 11 bases in between.

The CDR3 DNA is TGTGCCAGCAGCTCCCAGGGACGTGTTTCGGGGGGCTACACCTTC. This encodes CASSSQGRVSGGYTF. The chain carries TRBV7-8 and TRBJ1-2; possibly TRBD1 for D (5 bases). Germline CDR1 SGHVS, CDR2 FQNEAQ. The CDR3 spans 15 residues. Trimming removed 4 bases from V and 8 bases from J, with 20 bases in between. The entire variable domain, with the rest obtained from reference TRBV7-8 and TRBJ1-2, is as follows: GAGVSQSPRYKVAKRGQDVALRCDPISGHVSLFWYQQALGQGPEFLTYFQNEAQLDKSGLPSDRFFAERPEGSVSTLKIQRTQQEDSAVYLCASSSQGRVSGGYTFGSGTRLTVV.

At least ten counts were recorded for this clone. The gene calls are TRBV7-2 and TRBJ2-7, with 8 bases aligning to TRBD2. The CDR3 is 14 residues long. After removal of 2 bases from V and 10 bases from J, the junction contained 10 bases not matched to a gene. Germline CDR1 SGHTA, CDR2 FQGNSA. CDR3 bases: TGTGCCAGCAGCTTACGGGACGGGGGGGTGCCTCAGTACTTC. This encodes CASSLRDGGVPQYF.

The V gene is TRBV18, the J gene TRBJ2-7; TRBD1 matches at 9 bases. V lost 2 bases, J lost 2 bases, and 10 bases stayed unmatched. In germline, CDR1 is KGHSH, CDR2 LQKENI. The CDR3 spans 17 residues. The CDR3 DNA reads TGTGCCAGCTCACCAGCCCTGGGGACAGGGACACCCTACGAGCAGTACTTC. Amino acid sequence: CASSPALGTGTPYEQYF.

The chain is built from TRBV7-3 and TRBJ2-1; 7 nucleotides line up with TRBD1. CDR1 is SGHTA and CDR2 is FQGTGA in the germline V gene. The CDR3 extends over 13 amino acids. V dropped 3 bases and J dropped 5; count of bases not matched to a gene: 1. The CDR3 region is CASSFDRDNEQFF. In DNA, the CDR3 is TGTGCCAGCAGCTTCGACAGGGACAATGAGCAGTTCTTC.

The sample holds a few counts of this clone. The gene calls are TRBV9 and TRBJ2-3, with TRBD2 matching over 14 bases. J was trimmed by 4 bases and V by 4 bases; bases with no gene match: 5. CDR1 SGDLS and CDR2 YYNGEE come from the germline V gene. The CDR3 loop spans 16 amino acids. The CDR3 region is CASSLGTSGSADTQYF. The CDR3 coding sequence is TGTGCCAGCAGCCTAGGGACTAGCGGGAGTGCAGATACGCAGTATTTT. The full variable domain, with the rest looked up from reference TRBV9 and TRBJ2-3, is DSGVTQTPKHLITATGQRVTLRCSPRSGDLSVYWYQQSLDQGLQFLIQYYNGEERAKGNILERFSAQQFPDLHSELNLSSLELGDSALYFCASSLGTSGSADTQYFGPGTRLTVL.

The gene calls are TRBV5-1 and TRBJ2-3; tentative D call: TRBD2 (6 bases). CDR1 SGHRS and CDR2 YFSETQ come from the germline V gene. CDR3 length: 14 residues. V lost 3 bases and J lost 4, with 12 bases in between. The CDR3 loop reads CASSYGLNPDTQYF. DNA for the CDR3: TGCGCCAGCAGCTACGGACTAAATCCAGATACGCAGTATTTT.

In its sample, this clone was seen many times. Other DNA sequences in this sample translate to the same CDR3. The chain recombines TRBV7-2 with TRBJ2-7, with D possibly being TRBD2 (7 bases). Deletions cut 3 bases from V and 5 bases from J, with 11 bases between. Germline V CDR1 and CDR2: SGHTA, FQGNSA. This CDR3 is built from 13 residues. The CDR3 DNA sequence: TGTGCCAGCAGCTTTTGGGGGGGCCACGAGCAGTACTTC. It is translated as CASSFWGGHEQYF.

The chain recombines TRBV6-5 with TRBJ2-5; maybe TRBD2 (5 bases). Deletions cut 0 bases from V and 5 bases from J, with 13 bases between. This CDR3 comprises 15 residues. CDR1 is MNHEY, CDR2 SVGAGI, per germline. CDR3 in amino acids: CASSYSSGWVETQYF. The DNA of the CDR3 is TGTGCCAGCAGTTACTCGTCGGGGTGGGTGGAGACCCAGTACTTC.

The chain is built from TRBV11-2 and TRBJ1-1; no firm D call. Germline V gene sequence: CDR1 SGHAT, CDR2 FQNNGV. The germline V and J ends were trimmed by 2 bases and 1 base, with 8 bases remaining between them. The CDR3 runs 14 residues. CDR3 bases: TGTGCCAGCAGCTTATTCCCAGAGAACACTGAAGCTTTCTTT. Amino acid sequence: CASSLFPENTEAFF.

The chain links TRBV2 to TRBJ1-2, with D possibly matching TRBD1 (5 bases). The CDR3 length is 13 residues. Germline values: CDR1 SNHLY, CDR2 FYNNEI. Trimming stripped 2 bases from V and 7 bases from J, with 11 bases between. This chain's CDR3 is CASSESDRSGYTF. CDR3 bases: TGTGCCAGCAGTGAAAGTGACAGATCTGGCTACACCTTC.

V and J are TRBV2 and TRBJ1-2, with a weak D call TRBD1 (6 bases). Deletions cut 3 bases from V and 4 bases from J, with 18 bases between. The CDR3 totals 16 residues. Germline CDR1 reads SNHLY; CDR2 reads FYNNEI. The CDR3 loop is CASSDAQTGMIYGYTF. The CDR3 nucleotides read TGTGCCAGCAGTGACGCCCAAACAGGGATGATCTATGGCTACACCTTC.

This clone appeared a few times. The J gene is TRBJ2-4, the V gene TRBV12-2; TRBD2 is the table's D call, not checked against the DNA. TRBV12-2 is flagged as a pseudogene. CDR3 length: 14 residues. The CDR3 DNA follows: TGTGCAAGTCGCTCCAGACTAGCGGAAAACATTCAGTACTTC. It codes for CASRSRLAENIQYF.

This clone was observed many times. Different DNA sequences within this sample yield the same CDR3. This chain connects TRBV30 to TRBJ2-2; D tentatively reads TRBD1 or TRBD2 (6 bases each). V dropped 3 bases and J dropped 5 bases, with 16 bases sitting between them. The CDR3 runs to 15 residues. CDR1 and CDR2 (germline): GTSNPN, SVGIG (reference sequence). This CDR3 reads CAWRSAGEDTGELFF. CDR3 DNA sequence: TGTGCCTGGAGGAGTGCAGGGGAGGATACCGGGGAGCTGTTTTTT.

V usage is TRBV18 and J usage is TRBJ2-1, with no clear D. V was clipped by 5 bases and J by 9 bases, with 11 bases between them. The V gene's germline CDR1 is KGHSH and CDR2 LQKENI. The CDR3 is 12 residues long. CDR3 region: CASSDSWSEQFF. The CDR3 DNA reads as TGTGCCAGCTCAGATTCTTGGAGTGAGCAGTTCTTC.

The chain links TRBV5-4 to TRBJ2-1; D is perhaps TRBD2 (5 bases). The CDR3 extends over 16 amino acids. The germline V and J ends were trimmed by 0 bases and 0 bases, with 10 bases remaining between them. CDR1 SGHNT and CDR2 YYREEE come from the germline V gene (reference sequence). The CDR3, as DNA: TGTGCCAGCAGCTTGGCCACGAGCGGCTCCTACAATGAGCAGTTCTTC. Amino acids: CASSLATSGSYNEQFF.

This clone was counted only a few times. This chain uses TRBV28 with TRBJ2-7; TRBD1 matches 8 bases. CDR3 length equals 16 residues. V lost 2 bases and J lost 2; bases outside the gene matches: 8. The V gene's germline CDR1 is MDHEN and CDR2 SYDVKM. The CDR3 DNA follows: TGTGCCAGCAGTTTACCGGGACAGGTAAAAGCCTACGAGCAGTACTTC. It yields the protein CASSLPGQVKAYEQYF.

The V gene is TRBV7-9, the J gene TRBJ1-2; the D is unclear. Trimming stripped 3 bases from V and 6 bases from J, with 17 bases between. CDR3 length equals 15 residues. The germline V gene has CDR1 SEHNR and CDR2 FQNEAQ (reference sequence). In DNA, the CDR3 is TGTGCCAGCAGCTTTCATGGGAATTCCGTCAATGGCTACACCTTC. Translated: CASSFHGNSVNGYTF.

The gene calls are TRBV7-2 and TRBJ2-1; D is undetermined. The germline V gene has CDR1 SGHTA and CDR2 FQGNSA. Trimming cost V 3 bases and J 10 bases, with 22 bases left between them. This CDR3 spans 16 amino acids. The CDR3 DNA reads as TGTGCCAGCAGCTTGATGGGGTCAGGAGACGCTACGGAGCAGTTCTTC. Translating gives CASSLMGSGDATEQFF.

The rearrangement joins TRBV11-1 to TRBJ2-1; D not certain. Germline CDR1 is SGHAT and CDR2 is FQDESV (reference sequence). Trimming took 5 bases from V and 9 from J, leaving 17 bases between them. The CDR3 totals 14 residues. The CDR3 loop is CASSLWTGPGEQFF. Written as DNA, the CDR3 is TGTGCCAGCAGCCTCTGGACCGGCCCTGGTGAGCAGTTCTTC.

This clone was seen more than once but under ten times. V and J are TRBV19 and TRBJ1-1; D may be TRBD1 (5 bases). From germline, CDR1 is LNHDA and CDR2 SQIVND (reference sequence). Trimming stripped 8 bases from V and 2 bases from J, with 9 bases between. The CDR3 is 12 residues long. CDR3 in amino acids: CASAGFNTEAFF. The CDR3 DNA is TGTGCCAGTGCAGGGTTCAACACTGAAGCTTTCTTT.

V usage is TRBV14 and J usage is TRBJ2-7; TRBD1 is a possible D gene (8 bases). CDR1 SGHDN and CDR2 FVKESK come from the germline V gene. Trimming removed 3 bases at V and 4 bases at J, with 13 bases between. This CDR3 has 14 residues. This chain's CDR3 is CASSHYRGGYEQYF. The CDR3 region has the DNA TGTGCCAGCAGCCATTACAGGGGGGGATACGAGCAGTACTTC.

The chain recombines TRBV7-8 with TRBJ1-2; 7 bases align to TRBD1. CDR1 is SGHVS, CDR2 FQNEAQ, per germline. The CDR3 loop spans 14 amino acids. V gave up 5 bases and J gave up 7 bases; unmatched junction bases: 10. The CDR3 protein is CASSTETGYSGYTF. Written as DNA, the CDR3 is TGTGCCAGCAGCACCGAGACAGGGTATTCTGGCTACACCTTC.

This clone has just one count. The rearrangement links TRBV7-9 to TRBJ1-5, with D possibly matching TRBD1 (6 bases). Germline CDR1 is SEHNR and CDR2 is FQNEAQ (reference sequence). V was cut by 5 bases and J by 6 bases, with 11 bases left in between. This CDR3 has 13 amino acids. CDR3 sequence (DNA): TGTGCCAGCAGCGAACAGGGTGGTCAGCCCCAGCATTTT. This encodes CASSEQGGQPQHF.

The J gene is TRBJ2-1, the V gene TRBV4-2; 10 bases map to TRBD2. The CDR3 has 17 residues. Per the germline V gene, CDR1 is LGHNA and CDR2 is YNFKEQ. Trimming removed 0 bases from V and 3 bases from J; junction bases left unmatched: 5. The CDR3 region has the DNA TGTGCCAGCAGCCAAGAGTGGGCTAGCGGGAGCTACAATGAGCAGTTCTTC. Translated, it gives CASSQEWASGSYNEQFF.